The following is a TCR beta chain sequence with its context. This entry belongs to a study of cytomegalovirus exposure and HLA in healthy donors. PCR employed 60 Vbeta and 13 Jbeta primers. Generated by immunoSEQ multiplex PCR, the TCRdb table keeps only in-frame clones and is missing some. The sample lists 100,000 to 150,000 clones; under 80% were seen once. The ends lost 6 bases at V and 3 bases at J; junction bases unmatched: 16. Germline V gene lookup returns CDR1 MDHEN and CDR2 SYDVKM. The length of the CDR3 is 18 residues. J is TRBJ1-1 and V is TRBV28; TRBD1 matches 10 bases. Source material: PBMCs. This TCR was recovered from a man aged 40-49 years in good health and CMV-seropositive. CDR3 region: CASSLFDRGHGADTEAFF. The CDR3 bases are TGTGCCAGCAGCCTATTTGACAGGGGGCACGGGGCTGACACTGAAGCTTTCTTT. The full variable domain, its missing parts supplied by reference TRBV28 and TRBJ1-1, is DVKVTQSSRYLVKRTGEKVFLECVQDMDHENMFWYRQDPGLGLRLIYFSYDVKMKEKGDIPEGYSVSREKKERFSLILESASTNQTSMYLCASSLFDRGHGADTEAFFGQGTRLTVV.